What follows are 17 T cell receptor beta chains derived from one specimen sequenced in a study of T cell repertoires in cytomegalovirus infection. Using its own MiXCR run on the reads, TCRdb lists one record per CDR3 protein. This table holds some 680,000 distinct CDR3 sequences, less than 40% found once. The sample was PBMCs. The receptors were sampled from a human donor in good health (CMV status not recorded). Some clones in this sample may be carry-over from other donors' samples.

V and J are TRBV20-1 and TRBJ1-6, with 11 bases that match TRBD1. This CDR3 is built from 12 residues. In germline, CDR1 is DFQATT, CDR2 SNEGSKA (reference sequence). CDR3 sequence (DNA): TGCAGCGGGGGACAGGGGGATTCACCCCTCCACTTT. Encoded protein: CSGGQGDSPLHF.

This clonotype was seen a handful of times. CDR3 sequence: CASSLYDNNQPQHF. The CDR3 DNA is TGTGCCAGCAGTTTATACGACAACAATCAGCCCCAGCATTTT. V is TRBV27 and J is TRBJ1-5; D is ambiguous. Trimming removed 1 base at V and 3 bases at J, with 7 bases between. The CDR3 consists of 14 residues. Germline V gene data show CDR1 as MNHEY and CDR2 as SMNVEV (reference sequence).

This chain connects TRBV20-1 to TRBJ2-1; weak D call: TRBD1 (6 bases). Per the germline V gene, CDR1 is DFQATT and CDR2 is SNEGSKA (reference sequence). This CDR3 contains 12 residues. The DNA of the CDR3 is TGCCTTACAGGGTCGTCCTACAATGAGCAGTTCTTC. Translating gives CLTGSSYNEQFF.

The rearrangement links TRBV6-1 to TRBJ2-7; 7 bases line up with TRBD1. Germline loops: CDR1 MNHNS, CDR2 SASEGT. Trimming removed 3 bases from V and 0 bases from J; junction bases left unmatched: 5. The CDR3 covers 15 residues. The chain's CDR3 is CASSEATGSSYEQYF. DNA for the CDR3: TGTGCCAGCAGTGAGGCGACAGGGAGCTCCTACGAGCAGTACTTC.

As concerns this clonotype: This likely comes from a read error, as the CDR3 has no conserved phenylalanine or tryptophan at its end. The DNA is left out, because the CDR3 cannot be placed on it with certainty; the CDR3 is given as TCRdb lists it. CDR3 in amino acids: CTSREAIGGFRSPRHL. The gene calls are TRBV6-2 or TRBV6-3 and TRBJ1-6. The V gene's germline CDR1 is MNHEY and CDR2 SVGEGT. The CDR3 spans 16 residues, counting both ends.

CDR3 residues: CSVVGQGRAHEAFF. CDR3 nucleotide sequence: TGCAGCGTTGTGGGACAGGGGCGCGCTCATGAAGCTTTCTTT. The J gene is TRBJ1-1, the V gene TRBV29-1, with 10 positions matching TRBD1. Germline V gene lookup returns CDR1 SQVTM and CDR2 ANQGSEA. The CDR3 extends over 14 amino acids. Trimming removed 4 bases from V and 7 bases from J; junction bases left unmatched: 9.

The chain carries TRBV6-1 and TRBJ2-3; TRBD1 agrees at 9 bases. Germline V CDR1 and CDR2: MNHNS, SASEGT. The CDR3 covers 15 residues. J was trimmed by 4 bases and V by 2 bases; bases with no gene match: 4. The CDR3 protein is CASSEPGQGSDTQYF. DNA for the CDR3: TGTGCCAGCAGTGAACCGGGACAGGGATCAGATACGCAGTATTTT.

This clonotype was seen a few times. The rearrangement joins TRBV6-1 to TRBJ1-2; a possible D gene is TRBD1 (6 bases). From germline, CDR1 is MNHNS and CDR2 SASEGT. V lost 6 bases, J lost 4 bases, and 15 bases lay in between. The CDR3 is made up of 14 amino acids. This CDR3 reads CASSPLQGIYGYTF. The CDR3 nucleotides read TGTGCCAGCAGCCCCCTACAGGGAATCTATGGCTACACCTTC.

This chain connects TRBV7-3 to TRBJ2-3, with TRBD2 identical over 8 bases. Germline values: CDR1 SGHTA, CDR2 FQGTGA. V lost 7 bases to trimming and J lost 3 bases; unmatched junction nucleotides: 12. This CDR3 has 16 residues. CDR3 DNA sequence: TGTGCCAGCATCTTCGGGAATAGCGGGGCAACAGATACGCAGTATTTT. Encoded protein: CASIFGNSGATDTQYF.

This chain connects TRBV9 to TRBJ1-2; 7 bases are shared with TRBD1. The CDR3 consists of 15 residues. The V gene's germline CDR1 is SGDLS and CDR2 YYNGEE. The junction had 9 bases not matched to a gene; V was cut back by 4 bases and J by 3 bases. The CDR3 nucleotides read TGTGCCAGCAGCACGCACCCTACAGGGGACTATGGCTACACCTTC. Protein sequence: CASSTHPTGDYGYTF.

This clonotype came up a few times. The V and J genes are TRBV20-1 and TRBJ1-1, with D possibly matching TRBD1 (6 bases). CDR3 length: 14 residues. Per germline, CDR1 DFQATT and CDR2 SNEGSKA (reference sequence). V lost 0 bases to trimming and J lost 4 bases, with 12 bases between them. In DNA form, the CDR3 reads TGCAGTGCTAGAGATGGGACACTGAGCACTGAAGCTTTCTTT. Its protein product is CSARDGTLSTEAFF.

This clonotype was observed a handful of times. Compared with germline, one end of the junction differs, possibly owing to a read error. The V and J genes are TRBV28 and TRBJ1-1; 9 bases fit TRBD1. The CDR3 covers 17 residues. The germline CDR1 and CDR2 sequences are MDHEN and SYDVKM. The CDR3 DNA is TGTGCCAGCAATTTACAGGGGGCGCGTCCTAAAAACACTGAAGCTTTCTTT. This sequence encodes CASNLQGARPKNTEAFF.

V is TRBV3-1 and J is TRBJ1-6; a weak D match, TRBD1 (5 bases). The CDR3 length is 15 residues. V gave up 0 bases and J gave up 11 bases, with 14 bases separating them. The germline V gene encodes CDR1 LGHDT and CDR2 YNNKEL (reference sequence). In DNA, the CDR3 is TGTGCCAGCAGCCAAGATCAAGGGACCCGGCCACCCCTCCACTTT. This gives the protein CASSQDQGTRPPLHF.

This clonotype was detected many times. CDR3 bases: TGTGCCAGCAGCTTTGGGCTCCCCTATAATTCACCCCTCCACTTT. Translating it yields CASSFGLPYNSPLHF. This chain links TRBV7-2 with TRBJ1-6; D remains unclear. V lost 3 bases to trimming and J lost 2 bases, with 8 bases between them. Germline loops: CDR1 SGHTA, CDR2 FQGNSA. The CDR3 spans 15 residues.

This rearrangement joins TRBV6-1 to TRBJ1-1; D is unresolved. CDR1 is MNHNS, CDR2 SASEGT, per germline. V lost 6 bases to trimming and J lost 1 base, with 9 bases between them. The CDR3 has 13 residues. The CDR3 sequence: CASRGAENTEAFF. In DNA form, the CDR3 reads TGTGCCAGCAGGGGAGCGGAGAACACTGAAGCTTTCTTT.

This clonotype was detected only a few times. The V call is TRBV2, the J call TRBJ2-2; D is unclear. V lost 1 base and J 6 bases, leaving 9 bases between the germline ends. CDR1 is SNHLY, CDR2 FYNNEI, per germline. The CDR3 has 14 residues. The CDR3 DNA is TGTGCCAGCAGTGAAGAACGATTGTCCGGGGAGCTGTTTTTT. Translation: CASSEERLSGELFF.

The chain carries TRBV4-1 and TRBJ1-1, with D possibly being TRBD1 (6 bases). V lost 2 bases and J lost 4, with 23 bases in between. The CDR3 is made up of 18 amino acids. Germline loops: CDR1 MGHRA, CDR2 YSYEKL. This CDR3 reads CASSQFTLSRGKGTEAFF. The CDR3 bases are TGCGCCAGCAGCCAATTTACCCTCTCCAGGGGCAAGGGCACTGAAGCTTTCTTT.